This record concerns one TCR beta chain sequence. The antigen is undetermined. Germline V CDR1 and CDR2: SGHNT, YYREEE (reference sequence). This CDR3 has 16 residues. V shed 0 bases, J shed 1 base, and the junction held 5 bases outside the gene matches. The data belong to a study of cytomegalovirus exposure and HLA in healthy donors. Across the whole study: Previous work identified roughly 120 million unique TCR beta sequences from roughly 170 million T cells. General study points: In a later analysis, HLA-associated beta chains showed higher expansion and lower generation probabilities than comparable chains. Later analysis showed most CMV-associated TCR beta chains appearing HLA-restricted. TCR beta chain V- and J-gene trimming was linked, in a later analysis, to a missense variant in DCLRE1C.

PCR employed 60 Vbeta and 13 Jbeta primers. Sequenced by immunoSEQ multiplex PCR; TCRdb stores in-frame clones only, minus some. Found here are approximately 92,000 clones, around 77% of them singletons; the top ten hold roughly 6.6%. The TCR was taken from a middle-aged man in good health and CMV-seropositive. V usage is TRBV5-4 and J usage is TRBJ2-3, with TRBD2 identical over 7 bases. The sample was PBMCs. The CDR3 sequence is CASSLVPSGRTDTQYF. CDR3 in DNA: TGTGCCAGCAGCTTGGTTCCTAGCGGACGCACAGATACGCAGTATTTT.